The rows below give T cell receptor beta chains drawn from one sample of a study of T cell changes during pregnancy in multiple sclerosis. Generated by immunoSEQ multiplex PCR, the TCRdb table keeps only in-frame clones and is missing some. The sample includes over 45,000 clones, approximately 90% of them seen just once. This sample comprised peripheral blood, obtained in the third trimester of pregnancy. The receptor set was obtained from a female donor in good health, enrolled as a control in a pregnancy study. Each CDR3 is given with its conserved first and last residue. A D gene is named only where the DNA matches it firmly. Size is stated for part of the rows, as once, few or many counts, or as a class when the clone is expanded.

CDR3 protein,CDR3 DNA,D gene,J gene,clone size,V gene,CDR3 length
CASSIRLAEQFF,TGTGCCAGTAGTATAAGGCTAGCGGAGCAGTTCTTC,NA,TRBJ2-1,NA,TRBV19,12
CASSATGRTQPQHF,TGTGCCAGCAGCGCGACAGGGCGAACTCAGCCCCAGCATTTT,TRBD1,TRBJ1-5,NA,TRBV7-2,14
CASSLEAPQGARGGYTF,TGTGCCAGCAGCTTAGAGGCCCCTCAGGGGGCGCGGGGTGGCTACACCTTC,TRBD1,TRBJ1-2,NA,TRBV7-6,17
CAWSQQGAGEQYF,TGTGCCTGGAGTCAACAGGGGGCTGGGGAGCAGTACTTC,TRBD1,TRBJ2-7,NA,TRBV30,13
CASSKGQGNSPLHF,TGTGCCAGTAGTAAAGGACAGGGAAATTCACCCCTCCACTTT,TRBD1,TRBJ1-6,NA,TRBV19,14
CSVEAGYNNEQFF,TGCAGCGTTGAAGCGGGTTATAACAATGAGCAGTTCTTC,NA,TRBJ2-1,NA,TRBV29-1,13
CASSLGGGAIYSNQPQHF,TGTGCCAGCAGTTTAGGAGGGGGGGCGATTTATAGCAATCAGCCCCAGCATTTT,NA,TRBJ1-5,NA,TRBV28,18
CASKGGWGSPYEQYF,TGTGCCAGCAAAGGGGGTTGGGGTAGCCCCTACGAGCAGTACTTC,NA,TRBJ2-7,NA,TRBV6-5,15
CASSVSPGQSYGYTF,TGTGCCAGCAGCGTGTCTCCGGGACAGAGCTATGGCTACACCTTC,TRBD1,TRBJ1-2,NA,TRBV9,15
CASSLLIGQKAFF,TGTGCCAGCAGCTTATTAATAGGACAGAAAGCTTTCTTT,NA,TRBJ1-1,NA,TRBV7-3,13
CASSVLGTPSYNEQFF,TGTGCCAGCAGCGTACTAGGGACTCCATCCTACAATGAGCAGTTCTTC,NA,TRBJ2-1,NA,TRBV9,16
CASSQGGLFGEQFF,TGCGCCAGCAGCCAAGGGGGACTGTTTGGTGAGCAGTTCTTC,NA,TRBJ2-1,NA,TRBV4-3,14
CASNRQGATYEQYF,TGTGCCAGCAATAGACAGGGGGCGACCTACGAGCAGTACTTC,TRBD1,TRBJ2-7,NA,TRBV6-1,14
CASSESSGVQAFF,TGTGCCAGCAGTGAATCCTCGGGTGTTCAAGCTTTCTTT,NA,TRBJ1-1,NA,TRBV6-1,13
CASSPAGSTNYGYTF,TGTGCCAGTAGCCCCGCCGGGAGCACTAACTATGGCTACACCTTC,NA,TRBJ1-2,NA,TRBV19,15
CASSTDSAYEQYF,TGTGCCAGCAGCACCGACAGCGCCTACGAGCAGTACTTC,NA,TRBJ2-7,NA,TRBV9,13
CASSITSGGGPSYNEQFF,TGTGCCAGTAGTATAACTAGCGGGGGGGGTCCTTCCTACAATGAGCAGTTCTTC,TRBD2,TRBJ2-1,NA,TRBV19,18
CSVTWTGSGAFF,TGCAGCGTTACATGGACAGGGAGTGGAGCTTTCTTT,TRBD1,TRBJ1-1,few,TRBV29-1,12
CASRSQAGDYTQYF,TGTGCCAGCAGGTCTCAAGCGGGGGATTATACGCAGTATTTT,TRBD2,TRBJ2-3,NA,TRBV5-6,14
CASSGDGGFETQYF,TGTGCCAGCAGCGGGGACGGGGGGTTCGAGACCCAGTACTTC,TRBD2,TRBJ2-5,NA,TRBV9,14
CASSLRTGGNYEQYF,TGTGCCAGCAGCCTTCGGACAGGGGGCAACTACGAGCAGTACTTC,TRBD1,TRBJ2-7,NA,TRBV6-5,15
CASVAWNTGELFF,TGTGCCAGCGTAGCGTGGAACACCGGGGAGCTGTTTTTT,NA,TRBJ2-2,NA,TRBV28,13
CASSLEDRASGELFF,TGTGCCAGCAGCTTGGAGGACAGGGCGTCCGGGGAGCTGTTTTTT,TRBD1,TRBJ2-2,NA,TRBV5-4,15
CASSGGRGLGENYGYTF,TGTGCCAGCAGTGGGGGCAGGGGTTTAGGGGAGAACTATGGCTACACCTTC,NA,TRBJ1-2,NA,TRBV6-4,17
CASSLGTFSNYGYTF,TGTGCCAGCAGCCTCGGGACATTTTCTAACTATGGCTACACCTTC,NA,TRBJ1-2,once,TRBV11-3,15
CASSRTGPMNTEAFF,TGTGCCAGCAGTAGGACAGGCCCCATGAACACTGAAGCTTTCTTT,TRBD1,TRBJ1-1,NA,TRBV2,15
CASSQVRRGEAFF,TGTGCCAGCAGCCAAGTGCGCAGGGGCGAAGCTTTCTTT,NA,TRBJ1-1,NA,TRBV14,13
CASSTGSGGSYEQYF,TGTGCCAGTAGTACAGGATCAGGGGGCTCCTACGAGCAGTACTTC,TRBD1,TRBJ2-7,NA,TRBV19,15
CASSSIILRDMNTEAFF,TGTGCCAGCAGCTCTATAATTCTTAGGGACATGAACACTGAAGCTTTCTTT,NA,TRBJ1-1,once,TRBV5-6,17
CASTRRGETQYF,TGCGCCAGCACCAGGCGGGGGGAGACCCAGTACTTC,TRBD2,TRBJ2-5,NA,TRBV5-1,12
CASSRQGLSGNTIYF,TGTGCCAGCAGCAGACAGGGTCTCTCTGGAAACACCATATATTTT,TRBD1,TRBJ1-3,NA,TRBV27,15
CASSLLSYEQFF,TGTGCCAGCAGCTTACTAAGCTATGAGCAGTTCTTC,NA,TRBJ2-1,NA,TRBV7-8,12
CASSWASVKTGELFF,TGTGCCAGCAGCTGGGCTAGCGTGAAGACCGGGGAGCTGTTTTTT,NA,TRBJ2-2,NA,TRBV11-3,15
CASTIHRDRETQYF,TGTGCCAGCACGATACACAGAGATAGAGAGACCCAGTACTTC,NA,TRBJ2-5,NA,TRBV6-1,14
CASSPTGDSTDTQYF,TGTGCCAGCAGCCCCACAGGGGATTCCACAGATACGCAGTATTTT,TRBD1,TRBJ2-3,NA,TRBV13,15
CASSSPGTSGRPSITGELFF,TGTGCCAGCAGCTCCCCCGGGACTAGCGGGAGGCCTTCTATCACCGGGGAGCTGTTTTTT,TRBD2,TRBJ2-2,NA,TRBV7-8,20
CASSYGTSTGELFF,TGTGCCAGCAGTTACGGGACTAGCACCGGGGAGCTGTTTTTT,TRBD2,TRBJ2-2,NA,TRBV6-5,14
CASSAIPGTTYEQYF,TGCGCCAGCAGCGCCATCCCCGGGACTACCTACGAGCAGTACTTC,TRBD2,TRBJ2-7,NA,TRBV5-1,15
CASTYDREGNQPQHF,TGTGCCAGCACTTATGACAGGGAAGGCAATCAGCCCCAGCATTTT,TRBD1,TRBJ1-5,NA,TRBV2,15
CAWSTLAGGSYF,TGTGCCTGGAGTACCCTAGCGGGGGGGTCGTATTTT,TRBD2,TRBJ2-3,NA,TRBV30,12
CASSLAPLLAGTFNF,TGTGCCAGCAGCTTAGCTCCCCTACTAGCGGGGACCTTCAACTTC,TRBD2,TRBJ2-7,NA,TRBV7-2,15
CASGSTTTGGNGYTF,TGTGCTAGTGGTTCCACTACGACAGGGGGAAATGGCTACACCTTC,TRBD1,TRBJ1-2,NA,TRBV12-5,15